This T cell receptor (beta chain) came from a study of blood T cell repertoires in COVID-19. Study in general: Samples taken during acute and convalescent COVID-19 were collected in the United States, Italy and Spain. PBMCs, B-cell-depleted T cells, or T cells provided the cDNA or gDNA that made up the material.

CDR3 length equals 13 residues. V was pared by 3 bases and J by 7 bases, with 8 bases between. From germline, CDR1 is SGDLS and CDR2 YYNGEE. In the authors' methods: Counts of nucleated cells, estimated from reference gene primer amplification, were obtained. Measured with immunoSEQ multiplex PCR; TCRdb has only the in-frame clones, and not every one. D and trimming were read from the DNA, whereas the V and J calls and clone size are those reported in that table. The table lists 170,000 or so clones, about 86% of them singletons, with under 15% in the top ten. In Seattle, patients joined the study during active infection and were tracked longitudinally.

The sequenced sample consisted of peripheral blood. The chain has TRBV9 and TRBJ1-6; no reliable D call. The receptor comes from a woman aged 70-85 years with COVID-19, enrolled during active disease. This CDR3 reads CASSGTENSPLHF. The CDR3 DNA is TGTGCCAGCAGCGGAACAGAAAATTCACCCCTCCACTTT.